This T cell receptor beta chain originates from a study of T cell responses to AZD1222 COVID-19 vaccine (dated by TCRdb to the early 2020s). Looking at the study overall: AZD1222 recipients with second doses at about 4 weeks or about 12 weeks were pooled, because spike-specific TCR depth and breadth did not differ between schedules. A total of around 240 trial participants underwent TCR sequencing, of whom 207 had received two doses of AZD1222 and approximately 26 had received two doses of the MenACWY control vaccine. Trial participants were enrolled by age into 18-55, 56-69 and 70-plus year subgroups, with approximately 150, 28 and 58 TCR-sequenced participants respectively. What the study reported, not specific to this receptor: CD4 TCRs associated with the vaccine covered the entire spike protein, and the dominant responses were in regions 160-218 and 743-854. After two AZD1222 doses, both the breadth and the depth of spike-specific TCRs were significantly higher than at day 0 and than in MenACWY recipients. In the small 56-69-year group, the increase in depth fell short of significance, most likely because of low power. Participants were mostly white British and included more females than males, and it was suggested by the authors that clonal diversity may have been underestimated. No day 14 peak-response samples were available, so repertoires were characterized only after the peak T cell response. Nearly half of unique spike-specific TCRs reportedly recognized epitopes outside regions mutated in the B.1.351 and B.1.1.7 variants. Only a handful of AZD1222 recipients were SARS-CoV-2 seropositive at baseline, limiting conclusions about previously exposed vaccinees.

The CDR3 goes from the cysteine to the phenylalanine over 13 residues. Of the read, only the CDR3 DNA is kept; its 39 bases are in frame from base 1. CDR1 and CDR2, looked up from the germline V gene, are KGHDR and SFDVKD. V ends up 12 bases short and J 8 bases short, with an unmatched junction base count of 12. In the case of this clone: Its antigen is still unknown. No much larger clone is present one base from it, and per-base qualities are unavailable.

The time point label for this specimen denotes: baseline before first vaccination. Vaccinee samples came from UK trials COV001 and COV002, including a single-blind randomized controlled phase 2/3 trial of AZD1222 (ChAdOx1 nCoV-19) in healthy adults. For TCRbeta chain sequencing, PBMC samples from trial participants were taken at day 0 and at day 28 after the second dose. The CDR3 regions of human TCRbeta chains were subjected to immunosequencing. Concerning the study's data processing: Repertoire TCRs were checked for matches against a reference library of SARS-CoV-2-specific TCRs that had been generated using the MIRA antigen-specificity platform. Breadth was defined as the fraction of unique TCRs that were SARS-CoV-2-associated. Depth was defined as the fraction of total T cells that were SARS-CoV-2-associated. Each spike-specific TCR was assigned to its reactive spike region and to a CD4 or CD8 class using the MIRA data. Log10-transformed breadth and depth values were compared by one-way ANOVA with Sidak's multiple comparisons tests. TCRdb carries this immuneACCESS record with in-frame sequences only. Its versions omit some clonotypes, under half of them owing to an unresolved V gene in the studies checked, with the rest unexplained. The V and J calls and clone size come from that table; D and trimming were worked out from the DNA. Present in this sample are some 120,000 clones, 80% to 90% of which were seen just once. The top ten hold about 1.5% of the sample.

The receptor was isolated from an adult in good health. Source: peripheral blood, taken on day 0 of AZD1222 vaccination. The chain is encoded by TRBV24-1 joined to TRBJ2-1, with 7 middle bases fitting TRBD2. The CDR3 protein sequence reads: CACGEGGGYEQFF. The sequence in DNA is TGTGCCTGTGGGGAGGGAGGAGGGTATGAGCAGTTCTTC.